A single sample gave rise to the 17 T cell receptor beta chains below, sequenced in a study of OX40 agonist ivuxolimab in advanced cancers. Some clones are missing from TCRdb's copy, which holds only in-frame ones; the method was immunoSEQ multiplex PCR. The repertoire has approximately 24,000 clones, over 70% of them found once; the top ten carry 2% to 2.5%. Specimen: CD4+ or CD8+ T cells sorted from blood, collected in a trial of the OX40 agonist ivuxolimab. Source of these receptors: an adult with an advanced solid tumor such as melanoma, head and neck, liver or kidney cancer.

This chain connects TRBV19 to TRBJ2-1; TRBD1 agrees at 7 bases. V was clipped by 6 bases and J by 2 bases; unmatched bases: 7. The CDR3 covers 15 residues. Germline CDR1 LNHDA, CDR2 SQIVND (reference sequence). The CDR3, as DNA: TGTGCCAGTAGGACAGGGCCGAGCGCCTACAATGAGCAGTTCTTC. Its translation is CASRTGPSAYNEQFF.

The rearrangement uses TRBV30 and TRBJ2-5, with 7 bases lining up with TRBD2. Germline CDR1 and CDR2: GTSNPN and SVGIG (reference sequence). The length of the CDR3 is 13 residues. Trimming took 3 bases from V and 3 from J; bases not matched to a gene: 4. DNA for the CDR3: TGTGCCTGGAGCCGGGGAGGGGAAGAGACCCAGTACTTC. Its translation is CAWSRGGEETQYF.

The chain uses TRBV7-8 and TRBJ2-7, with TRBD1 as a possible D gene (6 bases). The germline CDR1 and CDR2 sequences are SGHVS and FQNEAQ. Between the trimmed V and J ends, which lost 5 bases and 5 bases, there was a span of 16 bases. The CDR3 totals 14 residues. The CDR3 spells CASSQSHRDHEQYF. Here the CDR3 DNA reads TGTGCCAGCAGCCAGTCTCACAGGGATCACGAGCAGTACTTC.

This sequence joins TRBV28 and TRBJ2-6; tentatively, D is TRBD1 (5 bases). Trimming left V 8 bases short and J 3 bases short, with 35 bases between. Germline lookup yields CDR1 MDHEN and CDR2 SYDVKM. This CDR3 is 22 amino acids long. CDR3 protein: CASASISWAGLSPRFGANVLTF. CDR3 nucleotide sequence: TGTGCCAGCGCCTCTATTTCTTGGGCAGGGCTCTCACCGCGCTTTGGGGCCAACGTCCTGACTTTC.

This clone was counted only a few times. V gene TRBV5-5 combines with J gene TRBJ1-1; TRBD1 aligns across 9 bases. V was pared by 6 bases and J by 1 base, with 7 bases of the junction left unmatched. The CDR3 covers 15 residues. Germline lookup yields CDR1 SGHKS and CDR2 YYEKEE (reference sequence). In nucleotides, the CDR3 is TGTGCCAGCAACCACAGGGGGCAGTCGAACACTGAAGCTTTCTTT. Residues: CASNHRGQSNTEAFF.

This clone is a singleton in its sample. The V gene is TRBV5-4, the J gene TRBJ2-1; 11 bases are shared with TRBD2. V dropped 5 bases and J dropped 6; count of bases not matched to a gene: 7. The CDR3 extends over 15 amino acids. Germline V gene sequence: CDR1 SGHNT, CDR2 YYREEE (reference sequence). CDR3 DNA sequence: TGTGCCAGCAGTCATGGCACTAGCGGGAGCAATGAGCAGTTCTTC. This codes for CASSHGTSGSNEQFF.

The gene calls are TRBV11-3 and TRBJ2-1, with a tentative D call TRBD1 (6 bases). Trimming removed 3 bases from V and 9 bases from J, with 15 bases in between. Per the germline V gene, CDR1 is SGHNT and CDR2 is YENEEA. This CDR3 has 14 amino acids. The DNA for the CDR3 is TGTGCCAGCAGCTTGGGCAGTGAACAGGGTGAGCAGTTCTTC. Its protein product is CASSLGSEQGEQFF.

This clone was seen only once. V is TRBV13 and J is TRBJ2-4, with 7 bases identical to TRBD1. This CDR3 has 18 amino acids. The germline V gene has CDR1 PRHDT and CDR2 FYEKMQ (reference sequence). V trimming: 2 bases; J trimming: 2 bases; junction bases outside the gene matches: 12. The CDR3 reads CASSLIRGTGDTKNIQYF. CDR3 DNA sequence: TGTGCCAGCAGCTTAATAAGGGGAACAGGGGACACCAAAAACATTCAGTACTTC.

The chain is built from TRBV7-9 and TRBJ2-7; TRBD1 aligns across 8 bases. Trimming took 4 bases from V and 5 from J; bases not matched to a gene: 7. The CDR3 sequence is 14 residues long. CDR1 is SEHNR and CDR2 is FQNEAQ in the germline V gene (reference sequence). CDR3 residues: CASSSWTGIHEQYF. The CDR3 DNA reads TGTGCCAGCAGCTCGTGGACAGGGATCCACGAGCAGTACTTC.

This clone was seen just once. The chain combines TRBV28 with TRBJ1-6; TRBD1 matches 7 bases. V dropped 3 bases and J dropped 3; count of bases not matched to a gene: 2. This CDR3 has 15 residues. CDR1 is MDHEN and CDR2 is SYDVKM in the germline V gene. This CDR3 is CASSLGQLYNSPLHF. For the CDR3, the DNA is TGTGCCAGCAGTTTGGGACAGCTCTATAATTCACCCCTCCACTTT.

This chain connects TRBV7-9 to TRBJ1-2, with 7 nucleotides matching TRBD1. Germline V gene data show CDR1 as SEHNR and CDR2 as FQNEAQ (reference sequence). CDR3 size: 14 residues. V lost 5 bases to trimming and J lost 5 bases; unmatched junction nucleotides: 8. The CDR3 here is CASSPGQTLYGYTF. DNA of the CDR3: TGTGCCAGCAGCCCGGGACAGACTTTATATGGCTACACCTTC. Combining the CDR3 with reference TRBV7-9 and TRBJ1-2 gives the whole variable domain DTGVSQNPRHKITKRGQNVTFRCDPISEHNRLYWYRQTLGQGPEFLTYFQNEAQLEKSRLLSDRFSAERPKGSFSTLEIQRTEQGDSAMYLCASSPGQTLYGYTFGSGTRLTVV.

The gene calls are TRBV5-1 and TRBJ1-4; 10 bases fit TRBD1. With V trimmed by 3 bases and J by 3 bases, 8 bases remained unmatched. Germline CDR1 is SGHRS and CDR2 is YFSETQ. This CDR3 contains 17 residues. CDR3 residues: CASSSGTGAVSNEKLFF. In DNA form, the CDR3 reads TGCGCCAGCAGCTCTGGGACAGGGGCGGTTTCTAATGAAAAACTGTTTTTT.

The chain carries TRBV19 and TRBJ2-1; 12 bases match TRBD2. CDR3 length: 15 amino acids. Per germline, CDR1 LNHDA and CDR2 SQIVND (reference sequence). Trimming at V came to 5 bases and at J to 5 bases, leaving 4 bases not matched to a gene. In DNA, the CDR3 is TGTGCCAGTAGTCCCCTAGCGGGGGGGGACAATGAGCAGTTCTTC. This gives the protein CASSPLAGGDNEQFF.

This chain connects TRBV9 to TRBJ2-2, with TRBD1 identical over 7 bases. This CDR3 has 15 amino acids. Germline loops: CDR1 SGDLS, CDR2 YYNGEE. Trimming removed 0 bases from V and 5 bases from J; junction bases left unmatched: 4. The CDR3 loop is CASSVGRGNTGELFF. In DNA form, the CDR3 reads TGTGCCAGCAGCGTAGGCAGGGGGAATACCGGGGAGCTGTTTTTT.

This chain uses TRBV28 with TRBJ2-1, with 9 bases identical to TRBD2. Germline CDR1 is MDHEN and CDR2 is SYDVKM. There are 16 residues in the CDR3. V lost 3 bases to trimming and J lost 2 bases; unmatched junction nucleotides: 5. Here the CDR3 DNA reads TGTGCCAGCAGTTTGATTGCTAGCGGGACCTACAATGAGCAGTTCTTC. Protein product: CASSLIASGTYNEQFF.

This chain joins TRBV7-3 and TRBJ2-3; a weak D match, TRBD1 (5 bases). Germline values: CDR1 SGHTA, CDR2 FQGTGA. Trimming took 4 bases from V and 4 from J, leaving 12 bases between them. The CDR3 runs 14 residues. In nucleotides, the CDR3 is TGTGCCAGCAGCTCGGCAGGGAAGTCAGATACGCAGTATTTT. Amino acid sequence: CASSSAGKSDTQYF.

V usage is TRBV10-1 and J usage is TRBJ1-5; D not resolved. The CDR3 spans 12 residues. CDR1 and CDR2 (germline): WNHNN, SYGVQD (reference sequence). The V gene lost 5 bases and the J gene lost 5 bases, with 7 bases spanning the gap. The CDR3, as DNA: TGCGCCAGCAGTCCTCTTTATCAGCCCCAGCATTTT. Its protein is CASSPLYQPQHF.